Below are 18 T cell receptor beta chains sequenced from a single sample in a study of T cell repertoires in cytomegalovirus infection. Their target antigens are unknown. TCRdb re-called the reads through MiXCR, storing one row per CDR3 protein. Of about 920,000 distinct CDR3 sequences in the sample, approximately 31% were seen once. Specimen: cultured CD8+ T cells from PBMCs, collected from culture after CMV antigen stimulation. The receptor source for this set is a human donor in good health (CMV status not recorded). Some clones in this sample may be carry-over from other donors' samples.

The V gene is TRBV6-6, the J gene TRBJ2-3; 10 bases map to TRBD1. Germline V gene sequence: CDR1 MNHNY, CDR2 SVGAGI (reference sequence). Trimming removed 0 bases from V and 2 bases from J; junction bases left unmatched: 8. This CDR3 spans 18 amino acids. CDR3 DNA sequence: TGTGCCAGCAGTTACTCAGGCGGAGGGACAGGGGTCACAGATACGCAGTATTTT. This codes for CASSYSGGGTGVTDTQYF.

In this sample, this clonotype turned up many times. This sequence joins TRBV7-9 and TRBJ1-1; D ambiguous. Germline V gene data show CDR1 as SEHNR and CDR2 as FQNEAQ (reference sequence). V lost 3 bases and J lost 0, with 14 bases in between. There are 16 residues in the CDR3. In nucleotides, the CDR3 is TGTGCCAGCAGCTTTCCCGAGACCCACCTGAACACTGAAGCTTTCTTT. Amino acids: CASSFPETHLNTEAFF.

In this sample, this clonotype turned up a few times. The V call is TRBV27, the J call TRBJ1-3, with a tentative D call TRBD1 (6 bases). V lost 1 base to trimming and J lost 1 base, with 14 bases between them. CDR3 length: 17 residues. Per the germline V gene, CDR1 is MNHEY and CDR2 is SMNVEV (reference sequence). CDR3 protein: CASSLWGGALSGNTIYF. CDR3 coding DNA: TGTGCCAGCAGTTTATGGGGGGGCGCGTTGTCTGGAAACACCATATATTTT.

This clonotype was counted a few times. The chain joins TRBV18 to TRBJ2-3; D call uncertain. Germline V lookup: CDR1 KGHSH, CDR2 LQKENI. CDR3 size: 15 residues. V gave up 1 base and J gave up 2 bases, with 10 bases separating them. CDR3 loop: CASSPQRHDTDTQYF. Written as DNA, the CDR3 is TGTGCCAGCTCACCACAGAGACATGACACAGATACGCAGTATTTT.

The V call is TRBV2, the J call TRBJ2-5; 8 bases are a match to TRBD1. Germline CDR1 reads SNHLY; CDR2 reads FYNNEI. V lost 7 bases to trimming and J lost 4 bases; unmatched junction nucleotides: 8. The CDR3 consists of 14 residues. CDR3 coding DNA: TGTGCCAGCATTCTAGGACAGGGCGGAGAGACCCAGTACTTC. Translation gives CASILGQGGETQYF. Full variable domain (missing parts from reference TRBV2 and TRBJ2-5): EPEVTQTPSHQVTQMGQEVILRCVPISNHLYFYWYRQILGQKVEFLVSFYNNEISEKSEIFDDQFSVERPDGSNFTLKIRSTKLEDSAMYFCASILGQGGETQYFGPGTRLLVL.

The chain joins TRBV20-1 to TRBJ2-7; 7 positions match TRBD1. V gave up 7 bases and J gave up 8 bases; unmatched junction bases: 14. The CDR3 runs to 13 residues. The V gene's germline CDR1 is DFQATT and CDR2 SNEGSKA (reference sequence). CDR3 DNA: TGCAGTGTAAGAGGGGACAGTTTATCCCAGCAGTACGTC. Encoded protein: CSVRGDSLSQQYV.

This clonotype was counted at least ten times. V is TRBV6-5 and J is TRBJ2-5; D may be TRBD2 (6 bases). The CDR3 totals 15 residues. Per germline, CDR1 MNHEY and CDR2 SVGAGI. The ends were cut back, 9 bases at V and 0 bases at J, with 17 bases in the middle. The DNA for the CDR3 is TGTGCCAGTGCCCCATTCCCGGGGGACCAAGAGACCCAGTACTTC. It codes for CASAPFPGDQETQYF.

J is TRBJ2-1 and V is TRBV7-8; a possible D gene is TRBD1 (7 bases). V was shortened by 1 base and J by 6 bases, with 16 bases between the two germline ends. Germline CDR1 reads SGHVS; CDR2 reads FQNEAQ. CDR3 length equals 16 residues. The DNA of the CDR3 is TGTGCCAGCAGCTTAGTTCGCCGCCAGGGGGGCAATGAGCAGTTCTTC. It specifies CASSLVRRQGGNEQFF.

This clonotype was observed a few times. The genes are TRBV5-1 and TRBJ2-7; D may match TRBD1 or TRBD2 (6 bases each). CDR3 length: 14 residues. Germline V gene lookup returns CDR1 SGHRS and CDR2 YFSETQ. Trimming took off 3 bases at V and 4 bases at J, with 14 bases between the two ends. The CDR3 DNA is TGCGCCAGCAGCTCGGAGGGACAATCTTACGAGCAGTACTTC. Protein: CASSSEGQSYEQYF.

The chain joins TRBV10-3 to TRBJ1-1; TRBD1 might be the D (5 bases). Between the trimmed V and J ends, which lost 2 bases and 8 bases, there was a span of 18 bases. The CDR3 is 15 amino acids. Looked up from germline, CDR1 is ENHRY and CDR2 is SYGVKD. CDR3 residues: CAISETGPNVFEAFF. CDR3 nucleotide sequence: TGTGCCATCAGTGAGACAGGCCCGAATGTCTTCGAAGCTTTCTTT.

This clonotype has a handful of counts. The chain carries TRBV27 and TRBJ1-5, with unresolved D. This CDR3 contains 14 residues. With 0 bases removed from V and 3 bases from J, the gap between germline ends came to 6 bases. Germline values: CDR1 MNHEY, CDR2 SMNVEV (reference sequence). CDR3 coding DNA: TGTGCCAGCAGTTTATCCGCGTCCAATCAGCCCCAGCATTTT. Translated: CASSLSASNQPQHF.

The J gene is TRBJ1-2, the V gene TRBV6-2 or TRBV6-3; TRBD1 agrees at 8 bases. The CDR3 has 14 amino acids. The trim removed 5 bases at V and 3 bases at J, leaving 5 bases unmatched. The germline CDR1 and CDR2 sequences are MNHEY and SVGEGT. The CDR3 DNA reads as TGTGCCAGCAGTCGGACAGGGTCGTACTATGGCTACACCTTC. Amino acids: CASSRTGSYYGYTF.

J is TRBJ2-7 and V is TRBV6-2 or TRBV6-3; D may be TRBD1 (6 bases). This CDR3 has 14 amino acids. The V gene lost 0 bases and the J gene lost 4 bases, with 10 bases spanning the gap. The germline V gene encodes CDR1 MNHEY and CDR2 SVGEGT. This CDR3 is CASSYSLRGYEQYV. CDR3 nucleotides: TGTGCCAGCAGTTACTCGCTAAGGGGGTACGAGCAGTACGTC.

This chain connects TRBV7-9 to TRBJ2-1; no clear D. Germline CDR1 is SEHNR and CDR2 is FQNEAQ (reference sequence). V was trimmed by 3 bases and J by 7 bases, leaving 16 bases between them. The CDR3 runs 15 residues. The CDR3 sequence is CASSLGRPRGNEQFF. CDR3 nucleotides: TGTGCCAGCAGCTTGGGCAGGCCGCGAGGAAATGAGCAGTTCTTC.

The chain couples TRBV20-1 to TRBJ2-5; unclear D gene. Trimming left V 4 bases short and J 9 bases short, with 12 bases between. This CDR3 comprises 11 residues. Germline assignment: CDR1 DFQATT and CDR2 SNEGSKA (reference sequence). DNA for the CDR3: TGCAGTGCTATTTTCGCGCTGGCCCAGTACTTC. It translates to CSAIFALAQYF.

This sequence joins TRBV6-5 and TRBJ2-1; possible D gene TRBD2, 6 bases. V was pared by 0 bases and J by 2 bases, with 8 bases between. The germline CDR1 and CDR2 sequences are MNHEY and SVGAGI. This CDR3 has 15 residues. The CDR3 here is CASSYSASAYNEQFF. For the CDR3, the DNA is TGTGCCAGCAGTTACTCTGCTAGCGCCTACAATGAGCAGTTCTTC.

This chain connects TRBV6-6 to TRBJ1-5; 7 bases map to TRBD1. Unmatched junction bases numbered 13, after V lost 10 bases and J lost 7 bases. CDR3 length equals 14 residues. Germline assignment: CDR1 MNHNY and CDR2 SVGAGI (reference sequence). This CDR3 is CATHLTGVTQPQHF. In nucleotides, the CDR3 is TGTGCCACACATCTTACAGGGGTAACACAGCCCCAGCATTTT.

V and J are TRBV6-1 and TRBJ2-1, with D possibly being TRBD1 or TRBD2 (7 bases each). The CDR3 runs 17 residues. Trimming took off 1 base at V and 4 bases at J, with 17 bases between the two ends. The germline gives CDR1 MNHNS, CDR2 SASEGT. DNA of the CDR3: TGTGCCAGCAGTGAAGTCAGGGGGGGGGCGGCGTACAATGAGCAGTTCTTC. This encodes CASSEVRGGAAYNEQFF.